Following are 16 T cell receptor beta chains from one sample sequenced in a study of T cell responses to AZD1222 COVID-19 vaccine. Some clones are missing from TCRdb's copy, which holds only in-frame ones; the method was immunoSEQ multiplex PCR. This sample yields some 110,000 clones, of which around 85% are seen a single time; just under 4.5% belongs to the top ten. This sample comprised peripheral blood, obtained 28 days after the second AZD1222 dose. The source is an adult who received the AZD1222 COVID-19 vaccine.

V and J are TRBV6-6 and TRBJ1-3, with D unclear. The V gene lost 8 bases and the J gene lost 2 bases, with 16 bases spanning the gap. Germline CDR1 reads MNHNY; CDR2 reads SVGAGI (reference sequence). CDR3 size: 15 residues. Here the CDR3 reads CASGWELTTGNTIYF. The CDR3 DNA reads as TGTGCCAGCGGGTGGGAACTAACGACTGGAAACACCATATATTTT.

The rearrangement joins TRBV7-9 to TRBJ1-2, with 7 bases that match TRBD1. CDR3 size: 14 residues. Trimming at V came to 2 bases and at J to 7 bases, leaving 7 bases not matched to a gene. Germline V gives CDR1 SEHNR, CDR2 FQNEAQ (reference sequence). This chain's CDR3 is CASSLSGGKVGYTF. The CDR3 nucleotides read TGTGCCAGCAGCTTATCAGGGGGAAAGGTTGGCTACACCTTC.

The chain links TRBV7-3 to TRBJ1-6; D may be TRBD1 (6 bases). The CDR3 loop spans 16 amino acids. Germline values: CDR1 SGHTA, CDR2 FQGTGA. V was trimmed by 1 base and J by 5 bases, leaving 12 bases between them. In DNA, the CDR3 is TGTGCCAGCAGCTTAATGTCAGGGGACAATAATTCACCCCTCCACTTT. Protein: CASSLMSGDNNSPLHF.

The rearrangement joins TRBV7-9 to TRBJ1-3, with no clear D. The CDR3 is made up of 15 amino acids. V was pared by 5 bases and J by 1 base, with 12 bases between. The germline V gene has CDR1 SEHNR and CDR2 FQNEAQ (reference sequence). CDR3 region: CASSHLGGSGNTIYF. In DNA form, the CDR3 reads TGTGCCAGCAGCCATCTCGGAGGGTCTGGAAACACCATATATTTT.

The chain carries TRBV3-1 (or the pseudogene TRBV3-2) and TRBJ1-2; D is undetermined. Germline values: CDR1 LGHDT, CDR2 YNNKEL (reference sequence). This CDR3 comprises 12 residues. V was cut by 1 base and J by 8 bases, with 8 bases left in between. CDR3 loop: CASSQAGLGYTF. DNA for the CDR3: TGTGCCAGCAGCCAAGCGGGTTTGGGCTACACCTTC.

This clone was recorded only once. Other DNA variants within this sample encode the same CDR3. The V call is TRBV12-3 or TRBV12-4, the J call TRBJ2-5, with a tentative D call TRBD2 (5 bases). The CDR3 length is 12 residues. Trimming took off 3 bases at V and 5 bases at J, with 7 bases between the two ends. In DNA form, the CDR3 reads TGTGCCAGCAGTTTTTCGGGGGAGACCCAGTACTTC. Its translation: CASSFSGETQYF.

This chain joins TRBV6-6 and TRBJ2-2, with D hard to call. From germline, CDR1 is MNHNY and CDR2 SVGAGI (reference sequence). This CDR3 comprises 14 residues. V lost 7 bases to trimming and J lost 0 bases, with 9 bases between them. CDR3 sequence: CASISEANTGELFF. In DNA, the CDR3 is TGTGCCAGCATATCAGAGGCGAACACCGGGGAGCTGTTTTTT.

In DNA, the CDR3 is TGTGCCAGCAGCTTCTCCCTAGCGGAGCAGTTCTTC. It is translated as CASSFSLAEQFF. The V and J genes are TRBV7-9 and TRBJ2-1; perhaps TRBD2 as D (6 bases). CDR1 is SEHNR, CDR2 FQNEAQ, per germline (reference sequence). The CDR3 covers 12 residues. The V end was cut by 3 bases, the J end by 10 bases, with 10 bases between.

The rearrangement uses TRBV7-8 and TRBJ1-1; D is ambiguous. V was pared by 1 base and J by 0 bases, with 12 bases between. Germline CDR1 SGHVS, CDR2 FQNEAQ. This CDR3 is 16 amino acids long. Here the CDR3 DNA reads TGTGCCAGCAGCTTAGAGTGGGGTTTAGTGAACACTGAAGCTTTCTTT. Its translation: CASSLEWGLVNTEAFF.

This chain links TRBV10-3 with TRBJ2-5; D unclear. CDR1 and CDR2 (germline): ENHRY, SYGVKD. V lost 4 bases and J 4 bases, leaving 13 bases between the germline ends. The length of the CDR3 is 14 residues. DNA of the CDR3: TGTGCCATCAGTGTATCGACTGCCGGAGAGACCCAGTACTTC. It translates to CAISVSTAGETQYF.

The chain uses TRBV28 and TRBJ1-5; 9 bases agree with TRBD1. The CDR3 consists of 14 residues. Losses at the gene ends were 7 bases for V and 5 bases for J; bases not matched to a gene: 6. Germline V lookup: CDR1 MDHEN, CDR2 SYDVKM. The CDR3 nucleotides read TGTGCCAGCATACAGACAGGGGGACATCAGCCCCAGCATTTT. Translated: CASIQTGGHQPQHF.

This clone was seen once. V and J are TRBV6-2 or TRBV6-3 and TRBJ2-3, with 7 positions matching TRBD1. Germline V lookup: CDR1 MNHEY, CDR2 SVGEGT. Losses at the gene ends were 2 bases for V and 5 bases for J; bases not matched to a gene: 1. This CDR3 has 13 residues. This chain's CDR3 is CASSYRGQDTQYF. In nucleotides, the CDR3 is TGTGCCAGCAGTTACAGGGGGCAAGATACGCAGTATTTT.

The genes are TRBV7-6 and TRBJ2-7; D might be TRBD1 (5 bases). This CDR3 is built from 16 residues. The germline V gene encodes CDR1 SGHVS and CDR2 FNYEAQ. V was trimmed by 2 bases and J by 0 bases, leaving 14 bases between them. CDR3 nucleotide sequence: TGTGCCAGCAGCTTATCTCGTCAGGGCAACTCCTACGAGCAGTACTTC. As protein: CASSLSRQGNSYEQYF. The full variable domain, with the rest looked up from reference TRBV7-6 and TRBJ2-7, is GAGVSQSPRYKVTKRGQDVALRCDPISGHVSLYWYRQALGQGPEFLTYFNYEAQQDKSGLPNDRFSAERPEGSISTLTIQRTEQRDSAMYRCASSLSRQGNSYEQYFGPGTRLTVT.

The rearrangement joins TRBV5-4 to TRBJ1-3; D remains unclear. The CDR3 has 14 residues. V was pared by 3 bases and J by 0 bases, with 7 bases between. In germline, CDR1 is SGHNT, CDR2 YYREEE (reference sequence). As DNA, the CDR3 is TGTGCCAGCAGCTCCTACGCCTCTGGAAACACCATATATTTT. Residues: CASSSYASGNTIYF. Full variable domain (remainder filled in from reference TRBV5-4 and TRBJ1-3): ETGVTQSPTHLIKTRGQQVTLRCSSQSGHNTVSWYQQALGQGPQFIFQYYREEENGRGNFPPRFSGLQFPNYSSELNVNALELDDSALYLCASSSYASGNTIYFGEGSWLTVV.

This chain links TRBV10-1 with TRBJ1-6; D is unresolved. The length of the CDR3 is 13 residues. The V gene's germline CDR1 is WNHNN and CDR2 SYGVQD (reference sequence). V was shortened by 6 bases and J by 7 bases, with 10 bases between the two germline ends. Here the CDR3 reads CASSPTDNSPLHF. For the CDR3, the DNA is TGCGCCAGCAGCCCGACGGACAATTCACCCCTCCACTTT.

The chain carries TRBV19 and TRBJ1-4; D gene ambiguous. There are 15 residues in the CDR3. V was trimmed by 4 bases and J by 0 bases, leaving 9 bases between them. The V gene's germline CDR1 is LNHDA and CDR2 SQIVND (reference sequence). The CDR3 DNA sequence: TGTGCCAGTAGTAGAGACATGGCAACTAATGAAAAACTGTTTTTT. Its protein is CASSRDMATNEKLFF.